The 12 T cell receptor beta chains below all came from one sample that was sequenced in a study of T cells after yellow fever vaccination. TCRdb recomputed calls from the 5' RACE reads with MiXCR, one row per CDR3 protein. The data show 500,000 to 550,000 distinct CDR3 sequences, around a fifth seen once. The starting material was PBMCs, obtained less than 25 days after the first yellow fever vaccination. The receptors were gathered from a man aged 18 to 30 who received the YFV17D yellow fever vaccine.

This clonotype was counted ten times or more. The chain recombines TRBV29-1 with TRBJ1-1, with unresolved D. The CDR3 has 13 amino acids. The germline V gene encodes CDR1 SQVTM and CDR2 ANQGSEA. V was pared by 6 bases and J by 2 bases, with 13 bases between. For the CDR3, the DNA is TGCAGCGTAGTCCGGCCCGCCAACACTGAAGCTTTCTTT. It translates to CSVVRPANTEAFF.

CDR3 amino acids: CATSDPGQGFETQYF. CDR3 sequence (DNA): TGTGCCACCAGTGATCCGGGACAGGGGTTCGAGACCCAGTACTTC. This chain joins TRBV24-1 and TRBJ2-5; TRBD1 agrees at 10 bases. The CDR3 spans 15 residues. V was clipped by 3 bases and J by 5 bases; unmatched bases: 5. Germline CDR1 KGHDR, CDR2 SFDVKD.

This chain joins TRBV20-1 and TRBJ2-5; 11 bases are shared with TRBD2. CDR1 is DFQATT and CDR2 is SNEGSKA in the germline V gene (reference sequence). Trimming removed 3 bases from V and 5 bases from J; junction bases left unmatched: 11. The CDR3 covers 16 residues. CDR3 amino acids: CSARASGGFLSETQYF. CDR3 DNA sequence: TGCAGTGCTAGGGCTAGCGGGGGGTTTTTGTCGGAGACCCAGTACTTC.

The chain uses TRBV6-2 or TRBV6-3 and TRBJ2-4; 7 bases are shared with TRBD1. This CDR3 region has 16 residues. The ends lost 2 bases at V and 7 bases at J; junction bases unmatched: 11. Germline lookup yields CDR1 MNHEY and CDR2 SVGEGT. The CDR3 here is CASSYLDRVVKNIQYF. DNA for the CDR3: TGTGCCAGCAGTTACCTAGACAGGGTCGTCAAGAACATTCAGTACTTC.

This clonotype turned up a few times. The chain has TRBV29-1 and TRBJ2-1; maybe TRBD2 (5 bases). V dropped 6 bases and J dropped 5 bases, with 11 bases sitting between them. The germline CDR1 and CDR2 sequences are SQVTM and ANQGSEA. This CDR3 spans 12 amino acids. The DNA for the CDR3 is TGCAGCGTGAGGGTCGGGGACAATGAGCAGTTCTTC. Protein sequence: CSVRVGDNEQFF.

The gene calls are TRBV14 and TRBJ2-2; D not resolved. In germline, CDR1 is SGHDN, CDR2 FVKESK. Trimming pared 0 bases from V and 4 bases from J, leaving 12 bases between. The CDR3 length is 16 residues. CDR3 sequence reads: CASSQEGRVATGELFF. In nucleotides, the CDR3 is TGTGCCAGCAGCCAAGAGGGAAGGGTCGCCACCGGGGAGCTGTTTTTT.

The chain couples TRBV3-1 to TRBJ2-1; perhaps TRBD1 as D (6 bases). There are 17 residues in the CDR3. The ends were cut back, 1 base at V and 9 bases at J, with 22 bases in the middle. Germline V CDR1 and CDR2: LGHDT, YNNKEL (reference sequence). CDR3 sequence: CASSQVSVRSGAAEQFF. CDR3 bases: TGTGCCAGCAGCCAAGTGTCGGTTCGGTCAGGGGCGGCTGAGCAGTTCTTC.

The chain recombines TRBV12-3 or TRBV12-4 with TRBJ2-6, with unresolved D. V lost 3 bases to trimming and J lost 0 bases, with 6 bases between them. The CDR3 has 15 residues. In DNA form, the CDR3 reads TGTGCCAGCAGTTTCGGGCACTCTGGGGCCAACGTCCTGACTTTC. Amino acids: CASSFGHSGANVLTF.

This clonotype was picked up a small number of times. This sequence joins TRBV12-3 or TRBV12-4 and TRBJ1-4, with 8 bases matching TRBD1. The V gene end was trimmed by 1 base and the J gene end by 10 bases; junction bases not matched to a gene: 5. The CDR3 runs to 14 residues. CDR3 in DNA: TGTGCCAGCAGTTTAGACAGGGGGTCCGGAAAACTGTTTTTT. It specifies CASSLDRGSGKLFF.

CDR3 sequence reads: CSAPRTGLGYGYTF. The CDR3, as DNA: TGCAGTGCCCCAAGGACAGGGCTAGGCTATGGCTACACCTTC. The chain joins TRBV20-1 to TRBJ1-2, with 8 bases lining up with TRBD1. Germline V lookup: CDR1 DFQATT, CDR2 SNEGSKA (reference sequence). V lost 6 bases, J lost 4 bases, and 10 bases stayed unmatched. CDR3 length: 14 amino acids.

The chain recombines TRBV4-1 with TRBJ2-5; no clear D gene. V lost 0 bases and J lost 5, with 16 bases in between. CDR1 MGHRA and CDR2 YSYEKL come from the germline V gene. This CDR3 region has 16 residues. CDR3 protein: CASSQDVGLVAETQYF. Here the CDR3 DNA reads TGCGCCAGCAGCCAAGATGTAGGGCTAGTGGCTGAGACCCAGTACTTC.

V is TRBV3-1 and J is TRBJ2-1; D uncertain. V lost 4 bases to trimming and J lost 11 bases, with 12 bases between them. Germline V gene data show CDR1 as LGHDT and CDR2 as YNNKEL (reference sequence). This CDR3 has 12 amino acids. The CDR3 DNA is TGTGCCAGCAGCCCCCACTGGACGAAGCAGTTCTTC. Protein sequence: CASSPHWTKQFF.